What follows are 18 T cell receptor beta chains derived from one specimen sequenced in a study of response to subunit inactivated influenza vaccine. TCRdb re-called the RT-PCR reads with MiXCR, one entry per CDR3 protein. This sample has 650,000 to 800,000 distinct CDR3 sequences, with around 13% found just once. Source: PBMCs from blood, taken less than 15 days before vaccination. Receptor source: a man aged 45-65 years who received an inactivated influenza vaccine.

The chain employs TRBV11-1 and TRBJ2-1; possible D gene TRBD2, 6 bases. CDR3 length: 19 amino acids. Between the trimmed V and J ends, which lost 1 base and 0 bases, there was a span of 19 bases. Germline CDR1 and CDR2: SGHAT and FQDESV (reference sequence). The CDR3 loop reads CASSLVGGAGMSSYNEQFF. DNA of the CDR3: TGTGCCAGCAGCTTAGTCGGGGGAGCAGGGATGAGCTCCTACAATGAGCAGTTCTTC. Full variable domain (rest looked up from reference TRBV11-1 and TRBJ2-1): EAEVAQSPRYKITEKSQAVAFWCDPISGHATLYWYRQILGQGPELLVQFQDESVVDDSQLPKDRFSAERLKGVDSTLKIQPAELGDSAMYLCASSLVGGAGMSSYNEQFFGPGTRLTVL.

The chain is built from TRBV20-1 and TRBJ2-1; 9 nucleotides match TRBD1. Losses at the gene ends were 6 bases for V and 0 bases for J; bases not matched to a gene: 9. In germline, CDR1 is DFQATT, CDR2 SNEGSKA (reference sequence). The CDR3 runs to 16 residues. The DNA of the CDR3 is TGCAGTGCCTCGACAGGGGGAAGTTACTCCTACAATGAGCAGTTCTTC. Protein product: CSASTGGSYSYNEQFF.

The table lists this clonotype with a few counts. The J gene is TRBJ2-3, the V gene TRBV27, with 8 bases matching TRBD2. The germline gives CDR1 MNHEY, CDR2 SMNVEV (reference sequence). After removal of 4 bases from V and 3 bases from J, the junction contained 6 bases not matched to a gene. The CDR3 contains 15 residues. In nucleotides, the CDR3 is TGTGCCAGCAGTTATGCTAGCGGGCGTACAGATACGCAGTATTTT. This sequence encodes CASSYASGRTDTQYF.

There are a few counts of this clonotype. The CDR3: CSPRLAETQYF. DNA for the CDR3: TGCAGTCCCCGACTAGCGGAGACCCAGTACTTC. The J gene is TRBJ2-5, the V gene TRBV20-1, with TRBD2 matching over 8 bases. Per the germline V gene, CDR1 is DFQATT and CDR2 is SNEGSKA (reference sequence). The CDR3 spans 11 residues. The V and J ends lost 8 bases and 5 bases, in that order; junction bases with no gene match: 4.

Notes on this clonotype: A single base separates this from a much larger clone, so it may be a read error. The chain is built from TRBV11-2 and TRBJ2-1; D uncertain. Germline V lookup: CDR1 SGHAT, CDR2 FQNNGV. The ends were cut back, 5 bases at V and 8 bases at J, with 13 bases in the middle. The CDR3 is made up of 13 amino acids. CDR3 coding DNA: TGTGCCAGCAGCCGAGATTGGGGTTATGAGCAGTTCTTC. Translating gives CASSRDWGYEQFF. Based on the CDR3 plus reference TRBV11-2 and TRBJ2-1, the full variable domain is EAGVAQSPRYKIIEKRQSVAFWCNPISGHATLYWYQQILGQGPKLLIQFQNNGVVDDSQLPKDRFSAERLKGVDSTLKIQPAKLEDSAVYLCASSRDWGYEQFFGPGTRLTVL.

The genes are TRBV20-1 and TRBJ2-7; TRBD2 might be the D (6 bases). Trimming removed 4 bases at V and 6 bases at J, with 22 bases between. In germline, CDR1 is DFQATT, CDR2 SNEGSKA (reference sequence). CDR3 length equals 15 residues. CDR3 protein: CSAIRELGAPREQYF. Here the CDR3 DNA reads TGCAGTGCTATCCGGGAGCTGGGAGCCCCCCGCGAGCAGTACTTC.

The rearrangement uses TRBV4-1 and TRBJ2-1; TRBD2 is a possible D gene (5 bases). The CDR3 length is 13 residues. Germline lookup yields CDR1 MGHRA and CDR2 YSYEKL. Deletions cut 6 bases from V and 4 bases from J, with 10 bases between. Written as DNA, the CDR3 is TGCGCCAGCAGGGACTTGGCTTACAATGAGCAGTTCTTC. It codes for CASRDLAYNEQFF.

The rearrangement joins TRBV7-8 to TRBJ2-4; D possibly corresponds to TRBD1 (6 bases). Germline V gives CDR1 SGHVS, CDR2 FQNEAQ. The CDR3 extends over 14 amino acids. The germline V and J ends were trimmed by 1 base and 8 bases, with 12 bases remaining between them. CDR3 coding DNA: TGTGCCAGCAGCTTAGGGGGGCTCGCGGACATTCAGTACTTC. It is translated as CASSLGGLADIQYF.

The V and J genes are TRBV12-3 or TRBV12-4 and TRBJ2-6, with D possibly matching TRBD1 (5 bases). The CDR3 is 16 amino acids. V was pared by 6 bases and J by 0 bases, with 12 bases between. The CDR3 DNA sequence: TGTGCCAGCAGCCCTGGGGCCCGCTCTGGGGCCAACGTCCTGACTTTC. It translates to CASSPGARSGANVLTF.

In this sample, this clonotype turned up a few times. The J gene is TRBJ2-1, the V gene TRBV11-1, with 7 nucleotides matching TRBD2. The CDR3 extends over 17 amino acids. Germline CDR1 is SGHAT and CDR2 is FQDESV (reference sequence). V was clipped by 3 bases and J by 9 bases; unmatched bases: 17. For the CDR3, the DNA is TGTGCCAGCAGCTTTTACAGCGGGATGGGATCTGGAGGTGAGCAGTTCTTC. Translated, it gives CASSFYSGMGSGGEQFF.

This chain joins TRBV20-1 and TRBJ1-5, with D uncertain. CDR1 and CDR2 from the germline V gene are DFQATT and SNEGSKA (reference sequence). The length of the CDR3 is 13 residues. The CDR3 spells CSLGRESNQPQHF. CDR3 nucleotides: TGCAGCCTTGGACGGGAAAGCAATCAGCCCCAGCATTTT.

This clonotype was seen only a few times. This sequence joins TRBV7-2 and TRBJ1-2; D is unresolved. V dropped 1 base and J dropped 8 bases, with 14 bases sitting between them. Germline V lookup: CDR1 SGHTA, CDR2 FQGNSA. The CDR3 totals 14 residues. The CDR3 sequence is CASSLDSGVGGYTF. The CDR3 coding sequence is TGTGCCAGCAGCTTAGACAGCGGGGTGGGGGGCTACACCTTC.

This sequence joins TRBV3-1 and TRBJ1-2; a possible D gene is TRBD1 (5 bases). Trimming took 0 bases from V and 0 from J, leaving 17 bases between them. This CDR3 spans 18 amino acids. In germline, CDR1 is LGHDT, CDR2 YNNKEL (reference sequence). This chain's CDR3 is CASSQDLVRGDTNYGYTF. In DNA form, the CDR3 reads TGTGCCAGCAGCCAAGATCTAGTACGGGGGGATACTAACTATGGCTACACCTTC.

This clonotype occurred a few times. The genes are TRBV5-1 and TRBJ1-2; D remains unclear. CDR3 length equals 12 residues. Trimming removed 4 bases at V and 6 bases at J, with 10 bases between. Germline CDR1 reads SGHRS; CDR2 reads YFSETQ. CDR3 sequence (DNA): TGCGCCAGCAGCCCAGAGATGGATGGCTACACCTTC. Its protein product is CASSPEMDGYTF.

This clonotype was seen a handful of times. This rearrangement joins TRBV4-1 to TRBJ2-2; D possibly corresponds to TRBD1 (5 bases). Germline CDR1 MGHRA, CDR2 YSYEKL. The CDR3 consists of 15 residues. Trimming took 0 bases from V and 6 from J, leaving 11 bases between them. The CDR3 spells CASSQDSGAAGELFF. In nucleotides, the CDR3 is TGCGCCAGCAGCCAAGATAGTGGGGCGGCCGGGGAGCTGTTTTTT.

The chain recombines TRBV29-1 with TRBJ2-1; D is ambiguous. Trimming cost V 7 bases and J 7 bases, with 8 bases left between them. This CDR3 has 10 residues. CDR1 is SQVTM and CDR2 is ANQGSEA in the germline V gene. CDR3 residues: CSADWNEQFF. DNA of the CDR3: TGCAGCGCGGATTGGAATGAGCAGTTCTTC.

This clonotype was counted at least ten times. V and J are TRBV5-1 and TRBJ1-1; a weak D match, TRBD1 (5 bases). Trimming stripped 1 base from V and 0 bases from J, with 13 bases between. The CDR3 is 16 residues long. From germline, CDR1 is SGHRS and CDR2 YFSETQ. The CDR3 is CASSLTGLGMNTEAFF. CDR3 nucleotide sequence: TGCGCCAGCAGCTTGACAGGTTTGGGGATGAACACTGAAGCTTTCTTT.

This clonotype was detected only a few times. This chain uses TRBV14 with TRBJ2-7, with TRBD2 identical over 7 bases. The CDR3 sequence is 15 residues long. V shed 2 bases and J 7 bases; nucleotides not matched to a gene: 11. The V gene's germline CDR1 is SGHDN and CDR2 FVKESK. CDR3 in amino acids: CASSQLLAILGEQYF. CDR3 coding DNA: TGTGCCAGCAGCCAACTACTAGCGATCCTCGGAGAGCAGTACTTC. The variable domain in full, completed from reference TRBV14 and TRBJ2-7, reads EAGVTQFPSHSVIEKGQTVTLRCDPISGHDNLYWYRRVMGKEIKFLLHFVKESKQDESGMPNNRFLAERTGGTYSTLKVQPAELEDSGVYFCASSQLLAILGEQYFGPGTRLTVT.